The 18 T cell receptor beta chains below were found in one sample sequenced in a study of brain T cells in children with intractable seizures. Stated time point: blood from clinic visit 5 months post-surgery; TSC patient then seizure free. Produced via immunoSEQ multiplex PCR; TCRdb's table is partial and in-frame only. The table has 340,000 or so clones, over 90% seen once. The specimen comprised peripheral blood, sampled approximately 5 months after surgery. The receptor set was obtained from a boy younger than two with tuberous sclerosis and intractable seizures.

The DNA for the CDR3 is TGTGCCAGCAGTTTGTTTTGGGAGCAGTACTTC. This encodes CASSLFWEQYF. V is TRBV12-3 or TRBV12-4 and J is TRBJ2-7; D call uncertain. The CDR3 has 11 amino acids. The germline V and J ends were trimmed by 3 bases and 7 bases, with 7 bases remaining between them.

This clone was recorded once. V gene TRBV6-6 combines with J gene TRBJ2-2, with D maybe TRBD1 (5 bases). Germline V lookup: CDR1 MNHNY, CDR2 SVGAGI (reference sequence). This CDR3 has 13 residues. Deletions cut 10 bases from V and 3 bases from J, with 12 bases between. The CDR3 nucleotides read TGTGCCACTAAAGGCAGGGACACCGGGGAGCTGTTTTTT. Its translation is CATKGRDTGELFF.

This chain links TRBV6-5 with TRBJ2-7; 10 positions agree with TRBD2. This CDR3 has 14 amino acids. In germline, CDR1 is MNHEY, CDR2 SVGAGI. V lost 5 bases, J lost 6 bases, and 7 bases stayed unmatched. The CDR3 spells CASSPPLAGGEQYF. The CDR3 nucleotides read TGTGCCAGCAGTCCCCCATTAGCGGGAGGCGAGCAGTACTTC.

The J gene is TRBJ1-3, the V gene TRBV19; 8 nucleotides line up with TRBD1. V lost 7 bases to trimming and J lost 1 base; unmatched junction nucleotides: 6. This CDR3 has 15 residues. Germline V gene data show CDR1 as LNHDA and CDR2 as SQIVND (reference sequence). CDR3 DNA sequence: TGTGCCAGTAACCCGACAGGGGCGTCTGGAAACACCATATATTTT. It encodes CASNPTGASGNTIYF.

The chain employs TRBV11-3 and TRBJ1-3, with a weak D call TRBD1 (5 bases). In germline, CDR1 is SGHNT, CDR2 YENEEA. The CDR3 has 15 residues. V lost 3 bases and J lost 2, with 11 bases in between. For the CDR3, the DNA is TGTGCCAGCAGCTTGGAGAGGGGTACTGGAAACACCATATATTTT. Its protein is CASSLERGTGNTIYF. Based on the CDR3 plus reference TRBV11-3 and TRBJ1-3, the full variable domain is EAGVVQSPRYKIIEKKQPVAFWCNPISGHNTLYWYLQNLGQGPELLIRYENEEAVDDSQLPKDRFSAERLKGVDSTLKIQPAELGDSAVYLCASSLERGTGNTIYFGEGSWLTVV.

This clone was recorded once. The V gene is TRBV2, the J gene TRBJ1-2; no reliable D call. This CDR3 contains 12 residues. Trimming cost V 5 bases and J 6 bases, with 10 bases left between them. CDR1 is SNHLY and CDR2 is FYNNEI in the germline V gene. The CDR3 loop reads CASSLEEHGYTF. CDR3 coding DNA: TGTGCCAGCAGTCTGGAAGAGCATGGCTACACCTTC.

This sequence joins TRBV25-1 and TRBJ2-1; 8 bases are a match to TRBD1. This CDR3 spans 15 amino acids. V lost 8 bases to trimming and J lost 3 bases; unmatched junction nucleotides: 9. Germline V gives CDR1 MGHDK, CDR2 SYGVNS. In DNA, the CDR3 is TGTGCCAGCGGCGAACCGGGACAGGACTACAATGAGCAGTTCTTC. Its protein product is CASGEPGQDYNEQFF.

The chain recombines TRBV9 with TRBJ1-1, with D possibly being TRBD1 (5 bases). CDR1 and CDR2 from the germline V gene are SGDLS and YYNGEE. The CDR3 is 19 amino acids. V lost 1 base and J 2 bases, leaving 24 bases between the germline ends. CDR3 loop: CASSVYGLSDLQGNTEAFF. CDR3 bases: TGTGCCAGCAGCGTATACGGGCTCTCGGATCTGCAGGGCAACACTGAAGCTTTCTTT.

The rearrangement joins TRBV4-1 to TRBJ1-5; TRBD1 is a possible D gene (5 bases). CDR1 is MGHRA and CDR2 is YSYEKL in the germline V gene. Trimming shortened V by 2 bases and J by 4 bases, and 9 bases separated the two germline ends. The length of the CDR3 is 14 residues. The CDR3 spells CASSQTQGNQPQHF. The CDR3 region has the DNA TGCGCCAGCAGCCAAACCCAGGGAAATCAGCCCCAGCATTTT.

This clone is a singleton in its sample. This sequence joins TRBV7-9 and TRBJ1-2; D remains ambiguous. CDR1 and CDR2 from the germline V gene are SEHNR and FQNEAQ (reference sequence). The CDR3 sequence is 15 residues long. V was trimmed by 5 bases and J by 8 bases, leaving 21 bases between them. CDR3 in amino acids: CASSPIMAADEGYTF. The CDR3 nucleotides are TGTGCCAGCAGCCCAATTATGGCGGCAGATGAAGGCTACACCTTC.

The V call is TRBV6-1, the J call TRBJ2-1, with 11 bases matching TRBD2. Germline V CDR1 and CDR2: MNHNS, SASEGT. This CDR3 is built from 15 residues. The ends lost 2 bases at V and 6 bases at J; junction bases unmatched: 3. The CDR3 spells CASSEFSGGANEQFF. CDR3 bases: TGTGCCAGCAGTGAATTTAGCGGGGGGGCCAATGAGCAGTTCTTC.

This clone was counted once. The rearrangement joins TRBV27 to TRBJ1-5, with 9 bases matching TRBD1. Germline-derived CDR1 and CDR2 are MNHEY and SMNVEV (reference sequence). This CDR3 has 19 amino acids. The V segment lost 4 bases and the J segment 0 bases; nucleotides outside the gene matches: 13. The CDR3 nucleotides read TGTGCCAGCAGTTACCCCGGGACAGGGAACGTCTATAGCAATCAGCCCCAGCATTTT. Protein: CASSYPGTGNVYSNQPQHF.

The rearrangement uses TRBV7-9 and TRBJ2-7, with D perhaps being TRBD1 or TRBD2 (6 bases each). The V end lost 3 bases, the J end lost 7 bases, and 13 bases lay between the germline ends. There are 13 residues in the CDR3. CDR1 SEHNR and CDR2 FQNEAQ come from the germline V gene (reference sequence). The CDR3: CASSFSGAGEQYF. CDR3 coding DNA: TGTGCCAGCAGCTTCTCGGGGGCCGGTGAGCAGTACTTC.

The chain links TRBV2 to TRBJ2-7; TRBD1 matches 8 bases. With V trimmed by 0 bases and J by 3 bases, 1 base remained unmatched. The CDR3 loop spans 14 amino acids. CDR1 is SNHLY, CDR2 FYNNEI, per germline. DNA for the CDR3: TGTGCCAGCAGTGAAGCTGGACAGGGCTACGAGCAGTACTTC. Amino acids: CASSEAGQGYEQYF.

The table lists this clone with a count of one. The V and J genes are TRBV10-3 and TRBJ1-1, with 9 bases fitting TRBD1. Germline assignment: CDR1 ENHRY and CDR2 SYGVKD. The CDR3 is 15 residues long. With V trimmed by 3 bases and J by 1 base, 3 bases remained unmatched. The CDR3 reads CAISDRDRENTEAFF. For the CDR3, the DNA is TGTGCCATCAGTGATCGGGACAGGGAGAACACTGAAGCTTTCTTT.

The genes are TRBV19 and TRBJ1-1; TRBD1 might be the D (5 bases). The germline V and J ends were trimmed by 5 bases and 4 bases, with 14 bases remaining between them. Per germline, CDR1 LNHDA and CDR2 SQIVND (reference sequence). This CDR3 region has 14 residues. CDR3 in DNA: TGTGCCAGTAGTTCCAGGGAGGGCGGCACTGAAGCTTTCTTT. Its protein is CASSSREGGTEAFF.

This clone showed up just a few times. V gene TRBV6-5 combines with J gene TRBJ1-1; D uncertain. The germline CDR1 and CDR2 sequences are MNHEY and SVGAGI. The V end was cut by 3 bases, the J end by 0 bases, with 5 bases between. This CDR3 contains 13 residues. The CDR3, as DNA: TGTGCCAGCAGTTATAAAGTGAACACTGAAGCTTTCTTT. It specifies CASSYKVNTEAFF.

V is TRBV4-1 and J is TRBJ2-7; D not resolved. V was clipped by 0 bases and J by 5 bases, with 11 bases between them. The CDR3 runs to 14 residues. CDR1 is MGHRA and CDR2 is YSYEKL in the germline V gene. Here the CDR3 DNA reads TGCGCCAGCAGCCAAGAGGTAGTGAAAGACGAGCAGTACTTC. The encoded protein is CASSQEVVKDEQYF.